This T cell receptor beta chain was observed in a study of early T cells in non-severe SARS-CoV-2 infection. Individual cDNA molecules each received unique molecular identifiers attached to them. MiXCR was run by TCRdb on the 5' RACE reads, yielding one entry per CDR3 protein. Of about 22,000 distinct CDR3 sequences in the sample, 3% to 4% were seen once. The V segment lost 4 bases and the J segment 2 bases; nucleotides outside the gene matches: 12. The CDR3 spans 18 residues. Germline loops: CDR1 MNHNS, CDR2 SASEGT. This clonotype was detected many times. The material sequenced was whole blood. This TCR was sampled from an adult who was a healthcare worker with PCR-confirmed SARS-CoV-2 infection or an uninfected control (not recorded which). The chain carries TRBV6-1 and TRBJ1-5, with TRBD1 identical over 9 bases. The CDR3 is CASSAQPGTGIGNQPQHF. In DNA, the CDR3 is TGTGCCAGCAGTGCTCAACCCGGGACAGGGATTGGCAATCAGCCCCAGCATTTT.